A single sample is the source of the 32 T cell receptor beta chains below, sequenced in a study of blood T cell repertoires in COVID-19. TCRdb's copy holds only in-frame clones and misses some; the assay was immunoSEQ multiplex PCR. The data contain about 380,000 clones, approximately 87% of them singletons. Sequencing used PBMCs or T cells enriched from blood (not recorded which). These TCRs come from a man younger than 45 who had recovered from COVID-19.

The V gene is TRBV12-3 or TRBV12-4, the J gene TRBJ2-3; tentative D call: TRBD1 (5 bases). The CDR3 runs 13 residues. The V and J ends lost 5 bases and 6 bases respectively, with 12 bases between them. The CDR3 here is CASSRETGDTQYF. CDR3 DNA sequence: TGTGCCAGCAGTAGGGAAACAGGTGATACGCAGTATTTT.

J is TRBJ1-5 and V is TRBV30; D might be TRBD1 (5 bases). CDR3 length: 14 amino acids. V lost 3 bases and J lost 0, with 9 bases in between. CDR1 GTSNPN and CDR2 SVGIG come from the germline V gene (reference sequence). The CDR3 DNA follows: TGTGCCTGGAGCAAGGGGATTAGCAATCAGCCCCAGCATTTT. Encoded protein: CAWSKGISNQPQHF.

This clone showed up just a few times. The J gene is TRBJ1-2, the V gene TRBV4-3; 10 bases are shared with TRBD1. The V gene's germline CDR1 is LGHNA and CDR2 YSLEER. The junction had 4 bases not matched to a gene; V was cut back by 0 bases and J by 3 bases. This CDR3 has 16 amino acids. The CDR3 here is CASSQEWDRGYYGYTF. The CDR3 DNA reads TGCGCCAGCAGCCAAGAGTGGGACAGGGGTTACTATGGCTACACCTTC.

The chain has TRBV30 and TRBJ2-1, with 13 bases that match TRBD2. The CDR3 loop spans 15 amino acids. Trimming at V came to 4 bases and at J to 4 bases, leaving 4 bases not matched to a gene. In germline, CDR1 is GTSNPN, CDR2 SVGIG (reference sequence). CDR3 nucleotide sequence: TGTGCCTGGACGACTAGCGGGGGGTTGTACAATGAGCAGTTCTTC. It codes for CAWTTSGGLYNEQFF.

V usage is TRBV27 and J usage is TRBJ1-5, with 8 nucleotides matching TRBD1. Germline-derived CDR1 and CDR2 are MNHEY and SMNVEV (reference sequence). V shed 6 bases, J shed 7 bases, and the junction held 14 bases outside the gene matches. The CDR3 covers 16 residues. CDR3: CASRETSQGARQPQHF. The CDR3 DNA reads TGTGCCAGCAGAGAAACAAGTCAGGGGGCGAGGCAGCCCCAGCATTTT.

The V and J genes are TRBV4-1 and TRBJ2-3; D is perhaps TRBD1 (6 bases). CDR1 is MGHRA and CDR2 is YSYEKL in the germline V gene. The CDR3 extends over 17 amino acids. The V end was cut by 0 bases, the J end by 1 base, with 14 bases between. CDR3 amino acids: CASSQDPRGHRTDTQYF. In nucleotides, the CDR3 is TGCGCCAGCAGCCAAGATCCTAGGGGACATCGCACAGATACGCAGTATTTT.

The V gene is TRBV5-6, the J gene TRBJ2-5; possible D gene TRBD2, 5 bases. The CDR3 has 14 residues. The V end was cut by 0 bases, the J end by 2 bases, with 8 bases between. Germline V gene data show CDR1 as SGHDT and CDR2 as YYEEEE. The CDR3, as DNA: TGTGCCAGCAGCTTGGGCAGCGGACAAGAGACCCAGTACTTC. Amino acid sequence: CASSLGSGQETQYF.

The V and J genes are TRBV3-1 (or the pseudogene TRBV3-2) and TRBJ1-1, with 7 positions matching TRBD1. V was pared by 4 bases and J by 3 bases, with 5 bases of the junction left unmatched. The CDR3 is 14 residues long. From germline, CDR1 is LGHDT and CDR2 YNNKEL (reference sequence). The CDR3 protein is CASSPRQGHTEAFF. Written as DNA, the CDR3 is TGTGCCAGCAGCCCGCGACAGGGACACACTGAAGCTTTCTTT.

This rearrangement joins TRBV29-1 to TRBJ2-2, with 10 bases identical to TRBD2. The CDR3 contains 15 residues. Per the germline V gene, CDR1 is SQVTM and CDR2 is ANQGSEA. V lost 6 bases to trimming and J lost 6 bases; unmatched junction nucleotides: 10. In nucleotides, the CDR3 is TGCAGCGTCGGGTATCCCAGCGGGGGGGCCGGGGAGCTGTTTTTT. This codes for CSVGYPSGGAGELFF.

The chain uses TRBV18 and TRBJ1-5, with a tentative D call TRBD1 (6 bases). This CDR3 has 14 amino acids. V lost 5 bases and J lost 7, with 15 bases in between. Germline assignment: CDR1 KGHSH and CDR2 LQKENI. The CDR3 nucleotides are TGTGCCAGCTCATTTCGCTCAGGGGAACAGCCCCAGCATTTT. Translated, it gives CASSFRSGEQPQHF.

This clone was counted between two and nine times. The chain couples TRBV7-8 to TRBJ2-1; D is perhaps TRBD2 (6 bases). Germline values: CDR1 SGHVS, CDR2 FQNEAQ. The CDR3 spans 15 residues. Written as DNA, the CDR3 is TGTGTCATAGCGCGGGGCCTGAGCTCCTACAATGAGCAGTTCTTC. Its protein product is CVIARGLSSYNEQFF.

The J gene is TRBJ1-1, the V gene TRBV5-1; no firm D call. Germline assignment: CDR1 SGHRS and CDR2 YFSETQ. This CDR3 spans 12 amino acids. With 4 bases removed from V and 7 bases from J, the gap between germline ends came to 11 bases. DNA for the CDR3: TGCGCCAGCAGCCTGGCGGGGAGTGAAGCTTTCTTT. Its translation: CASSLAGSEAFF.

This rearrangement joins TRBV5-4 to TRBJ1-2, with D possibly matching TRBD1 (6 bases). The CDR3 has 17 residues. CDR1 is SGHNT and CDR2 is YYREEE in the germline V gene (reference sequence). Trimming stripped 4 bases from V and 2 bases from J, with 21 bases between. The CDR3: CASSPLGGGQWNYGYTF. The DNA of the CDR3 is TGTGCCAGCAGCCCATTGGGCGGGGGGCAGTGGAACTATGGCTACACCTTC.

The rearrangement joins TRBV28 to TRBJ2-1, with 8 positions matching TRBD2. CDR3 length: 16 residues. The germline V gene encodes CDR1 MDHEN and CDR2 SYDVKM. V shed 5 bases and J 8 bases; nucleotides not matched to a gene: 14. The DNA of the CDR3 is TGTGCCAGCAGTCCCCTCTTGGCGGGGGGAAGGGATGAGCAGTTCTTC. This encodes CASSPLLAGGRDEQFF. Combining the CDR3 with reference TRBV28 and TRBJ2-1 gives the whole variable domain DVKVTQSSRYLVKRTGEKVFLECVQDMDHENMFWYRQDPGLGLRLIYFSYDVKMKEKGDIPEGYSVSREKKERFSLILESASTNQTSMYLCASSPLLAGGRDEQFFGPGTRLTVL.

This clone has only one observation. The chain recombines TRBV19 with TRBJ1-5; D is unresolved. Germline CDR1 reads LNHDA; CDR2 reads SQIVND (reference sequence). V lost 5 bases and J 0 bases, leaving 11 bases between the germline ends. The CDR3 is 15 residues long. The CDR3 protein is CASSSGKYSNQPQHF. The CDR3 DNA reads as TGTGCCAGTAGTTCGGGGAAATATAGCAATCAGCCCCAGCATTTT.

The CDR3 region is CSAGRENTEAFF. The CDR3 bases are TGCAGCGCGGGACGCGAAAACACTGAAGCTTTCTTT. The J gene is TRBJ1-1, the V gene TRBV29-1; the D gene is possibly TRBD1 (5 bases). Looked up from germline, CDR1 is SQVTM and CDR2 is ANQGSEA. This CDR3 has 12 residues. V lost 7 bases, J lost 2 bases, and 11 bases lay in between.

The chain uses TRBV5-1 and TRBJ1-1, with TRBD1 matching over 9 bases. Germline values: CDR1 SGHRS, CDR2 YFSETQ. This CDR3 region has 15 residues. The V segment lost 5 bases and the J segment 4 bases; nucleotides outside the gene matches: 9. The CDR3 coding sequence is TGCGCCAGCAGTTCCGGGACAGGGTTGAGCACTGAAGCTTTCTTT. Translation gives CASSSGTGLSTEAFF.

The rearrangement links TRBV25-1 to TRBJ2-7; 10 bases are a match to TRBD1. This CDR3 is built from 17 residues. Germline-derived CDR1 and CDR2 are MGHDK and SYGVNS. V was clipped by 4 bases and J by 3 bases; unmatched bases: 12. In DNA form, the CDR3 reads TGTGCCAGCAGTGCCCGGTTAGGGACAGGGGCGAGCTACGAGCAGTACTTC. Its translation is CASSARLGTGASYEQYF.

The CDR3 DNA is TGTGCCAGCAGTCGTGGGAGCCCCACTAATGAAAAACTGTTTTTT. Its translation: CASSRGSPTNEKLFF. J is TRBJ1-4 and V is TRBV5-5; D not resolved. The CDR3 covers 15 residues. V dropped 5 bases and J dropped 2 bases, with 13 bases sitting between them. Looked up from germline, CDR1 is SGHKS and CDR2 is YYEKEE (reference sequence).

The V and J genes are TRBV4-2 and TRBJ2-2; 8 positions match TRBD2. CDR1 is LGHNA, CDR2 YNFKEQ, per germline. V lost 2 bases and J lost 6; bases outside the gene matches: 5. The CDR3 has 15 residues. This CDR3 reads CASSQRTSSSGELFF. The CDR3 bases are TGTGCCAGCAGCCAACGGACTAGCTCGTCCGGGGAGCTGTTTTTT.

Concerning this clone: Other DNA sequences in this specimen translate into the identical CDR3. This chain links TRBV30 with TRBJ1-1; maybe TRBD1 (5 bases). The germline V and J ends were trimmed by 3 bases and 0 bases, with 8 bases remaining between them. Germline CDR1 GTSNPN, CDR2 SVGIG (reference sequence). CDR3 length: 13 residues. The CDR3 reads CAWSQGLNTEAFF. For the CDR3, the DNA is TGTGCCTGGAGCCAGGGCCTGAACACTGAAGCTTTCTTT.

This chain uses TRBV7-9 with TRBJ1-2; perhaps TRBD1 as D (6 bases). This CDR3 is 16 amino acids long. V lost 1 base, J lost 0 bases, and 12 bases lay in between. Germline V CDR1 and CDR2: SEHNR, FQNEAQ (reference sequence). The CDR3 region has the DNA TGTGCCAGCAGCTTAGGTCGGGCAGGGGCTAACTATGGCTACACCTTC. Amino acids: CASSLGRAGANYGYTF.

V is TRBV12-3 or TRBV12-4 and J is TRBJ1-1; maybe TRBD1 (5 bases). Trimming cost V 4 bases and J 8 bases, with 11 bases left between them. CDR3 length: 12 amino acids. The DNA for the CDR3 is TGTGCCAGCAGTTGGACAAGCCAGGAAGCTTTCTTT. It specifies CASSWTSQEAFF.

This clone was detected ten times or more. The rearrangement links TRBV6-5 to TRBJ1-6, with D hard to call. There are 15 residues in the CDR3. The V end lost 6 bases, the J end lost 9 bases, and 18 bases lay between the germline ends. The germline gives CDR1 MNHEY, CDR2 SVGAGI. In nucleotides, the CDR3 is TGTGCCAGCAGACCACGAGGGATGGGCAGTTCACCCCTCCACTTT. This codes for CASRPRGMGSSPLHF.

This chain connects TRBV6-5 to TRBJ1-3; TRBD1 agrees at 7 bases. Germline CDR1 reads MNHEY; CDR2 reads SVGAGI. The CDR3 is 16 residues long. The V gene end was trimmed by 0 bases and the J gene end by 0 bases; junction bases not matched to a gene: 2. The CDR3 protein is CASSYSGDSSGNTIYF. CDR3 DNA: TGTGCCAGCAGTTACTCGGGGGACAGCTCTGGAAACACCATATATTTT.

Only a few counts were recorded for this clone. The rearrangement uses TRBV7-2 and TRBJ2-2; 7 nucleotides agree with TRBD1. V trimming: 5 bases; J trimming: 0 bases; junction bases outside the gene matches: 6. CDR3 length: 16 residues. Germline V gene lookup returns CDR1 SGHTA and CDR2 FQGNSA. CDR3 DNA: TGTGCCAGCAGCAACCGACAGGGATCGAACACCGGGGAGCTGTTTTTT. This encodes CASSNRQGSNTGELFF. The full variable domain, rest sourced from reference TRBV7-2 and TRBJ2-2, is GAGVSQSPSNKVTEKGKDVELRCDPISGHTALYWYRQSLGQGLEFLIYFQGNSAPDKSGLPSDRFSAERTGGSVSTLTIQRTQQEDSAVYLCASSNRQGSNTGELFFGEGSRLTVL.

This clone was detected a few times. This chain uses TRBV20-1 with TRBJ1-4; D ambiguous. The CDR3 covers 12 residues. Trimming cost V 3 bases and J 8 bases, with 10 bases left between them. Germline CDR1 DFQATT, CDR2 SNEGSKA (reference sequence). The CDR3 nucleotides are TGCAGTGCTAGTAAAGGGAGGGAAAAACTGTTTTTT. Residues: CSASKGREKLFF.

J is TRBJ2-1 and V is TRBV7-8, with D possibly being TRBD1 (6 bases). V lost 5 bases to trimming and J lost 5 bases, with 16 bases between them. Germline V gene data show CDR1 as SGHVS and CDR2 as FQNEAQ. The CDR3 contains 15 residues. CDR3 nucleotides: TGTGCCAGCAGCGGCCGGAGACAGGTCGACAATGAGCAGTTCTTC. Translated, it gives CASSGRRQVDNEQFF.

This chain uses TRBV19 with TRBJ1-3; TRBD1 is a possible D gene (5 bases). The CDR3 has 15 amino acids. CDR1 is LNHDA, CDR2 SQIVND, per germline (reference sequence). Trimming took off 3 bases at V and 0 bases at J, with 9 bases between the two ends. The CDR3 bases are TGTGCCAGTAGTATCTTCAGGGTCTCTGGAAACACCATATATTTT. This gives the protein CASSIFRVSGNTIYF.

This clone was found once. V usage is TRBV9 and J usage is TRBJ2-5, with TRBD2 matching 10 bases. Looked up from germline, CDR1 is SGDLS and CDR2 is YYNGEE. The CDR3 contains 16 residues. The V and J ends lost 4 bases and 0 bases, in that order; junction bases with no gene match: 6. CDR3 amino acids: CASSQGLAVYQETQYF. DNA of the CDR3: TGTGCCAGCAGCCAAGGACTAGCGGTGTACCAAGAGACCCAGTACTTC. Based on the CDR3 plus reference TRBV9 and TRBJ2-5, the full variable domain is DSGVTQTPKHLITATGQRVTLRCSPRSGDLSVYWYQQSLDQGLQFLIQYYNGEERAKGNILERFSAQQFPDLHSELNLSSLELGDSALYFCASSQGLAVYQETQYFGPGTRLLVL.

This sequence joins TRBV4-1 and TRBJ2-4; no clear D gene. V shed 5 bases and J shed 1 base, with 12 bases lying between them. Germline CDR1 MGHRA, CDR2 YSYEKL. The CDR3 has 15 amino acids. CDR3 in amino acids: CASSYYVEAKNIQYF. In nucleotides, the CDR3 is TGCGCCAGCAGCTACTATGTTGAGGCCAAAAACATTCAGTACTTC.

This clone has a handful of counts. This chain uses TRBV12-3 or TRBV12-4 with TRBJ2-3, with D hard to call. The V and J ends lost 6 bases and 3 bases respectively, with 4 bases between them. There are 11 residues in the CDR3. CDR3 loop: CASRYTDTQYF. The CDR3 coding sequence is TGTGCCAGCAGATATACAGATACGCAGTATTTT.